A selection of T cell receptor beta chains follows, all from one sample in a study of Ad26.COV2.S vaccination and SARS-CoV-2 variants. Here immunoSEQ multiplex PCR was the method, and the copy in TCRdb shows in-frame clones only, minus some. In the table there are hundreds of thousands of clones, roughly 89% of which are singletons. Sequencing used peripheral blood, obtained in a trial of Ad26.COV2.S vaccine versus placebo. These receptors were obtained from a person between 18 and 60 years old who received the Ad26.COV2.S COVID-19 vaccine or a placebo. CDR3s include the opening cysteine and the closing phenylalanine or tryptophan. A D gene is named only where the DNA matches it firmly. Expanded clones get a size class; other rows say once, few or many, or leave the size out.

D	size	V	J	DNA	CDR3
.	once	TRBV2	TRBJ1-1	TGTGCCAGCAGTAAGGACCTAGGGACTGAAGCTTTCTTT	CASSKDLGTEAFF
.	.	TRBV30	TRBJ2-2	TGTGCCTGGAGTGTAGGAGCCCCCGGGGAGCTGTTTTTT	CAWSVGAPGELFF
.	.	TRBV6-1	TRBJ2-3	TGTGCCAGCAGTGTTCCGGCGGGCAGGCAGCCCACAGATACGCAGTATTTT	CASSVPAGRQPTDTQYF
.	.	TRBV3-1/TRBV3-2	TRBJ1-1	TGTGCCAGCAGCCACCGTGACAGGATGAACACTGAAGCTTTCTTT	CASSHRDRMNTEAFF
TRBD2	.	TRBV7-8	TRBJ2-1	TGTGCCAGCAGACTAACAAATAGCGGGAGGGAGTTCTTC	CASRLTNSGREFF
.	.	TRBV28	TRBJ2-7	TGTGCCAGCAGACACAGGGTGGGGAACTCCTACGAGCAGTACTTC	CASRHRVGNSYEQYF
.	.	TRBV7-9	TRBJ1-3	TGTGCCAGCAGCTTCGGGAGCTCTGGAAACACCATATATTTT	CASSFGSSGNTIYF
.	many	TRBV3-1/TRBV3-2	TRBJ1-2	TGTGCCACCTGGGGGGGATATGGCTACACCTTC	CATWGGYGYTF
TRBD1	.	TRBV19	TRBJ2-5	TGTGCCAGTAGTATGGACAGGGTTCGGGAGACCCAGTACTTC	CASSMDRVRETQYF
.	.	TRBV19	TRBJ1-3	TGTGCCAGTATCAGCGGGAGCTCTGGAAACACCATATATTTT	CASISGSSGNTIYF
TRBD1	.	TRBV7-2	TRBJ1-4	TGTGCCAGCAGCCCGGGACAGGGAGGTGAAAAACTGTTTTTT	CASSPGQGGEKLFF